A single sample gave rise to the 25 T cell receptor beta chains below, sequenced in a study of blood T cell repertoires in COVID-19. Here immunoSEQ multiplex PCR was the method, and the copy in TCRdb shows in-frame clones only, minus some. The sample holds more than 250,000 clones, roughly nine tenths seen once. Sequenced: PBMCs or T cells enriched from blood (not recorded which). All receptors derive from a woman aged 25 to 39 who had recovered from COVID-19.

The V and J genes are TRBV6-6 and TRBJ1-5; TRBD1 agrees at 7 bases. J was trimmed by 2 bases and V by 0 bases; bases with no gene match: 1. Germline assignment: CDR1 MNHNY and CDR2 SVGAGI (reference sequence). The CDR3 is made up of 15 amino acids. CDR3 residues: CASSYSTGGNQPQHF. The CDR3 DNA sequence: TGTGCCAGCAGTTACTCCACAGGGGGCAATCAGCCCCAGCATTTT.

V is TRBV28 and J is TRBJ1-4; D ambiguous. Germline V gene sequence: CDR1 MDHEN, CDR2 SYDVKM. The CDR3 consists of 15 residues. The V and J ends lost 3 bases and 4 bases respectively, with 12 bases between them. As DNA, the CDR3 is TGTGCCAGCAGTTTGAGTGAGTTTGGTAATGAAAAACTGTTTTTT. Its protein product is CASSLSEFGNEKLFF.

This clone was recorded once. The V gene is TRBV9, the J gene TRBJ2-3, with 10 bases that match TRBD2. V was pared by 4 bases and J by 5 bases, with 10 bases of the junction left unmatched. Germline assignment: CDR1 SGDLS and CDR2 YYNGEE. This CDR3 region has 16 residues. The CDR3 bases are TGTGCCAGCAGCCCCCGAGCGGGGGGGACCGGAGATACGCAGTATTTT. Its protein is CASSPRAGGTGDTQYF.

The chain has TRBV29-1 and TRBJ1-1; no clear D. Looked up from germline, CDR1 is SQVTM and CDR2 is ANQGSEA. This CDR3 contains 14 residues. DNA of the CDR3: TGCAGTGGGGTCCCCCCGGGCGGGGACACTGAAGCTTTCTTT. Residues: CSGVPPGGDTEAFF.

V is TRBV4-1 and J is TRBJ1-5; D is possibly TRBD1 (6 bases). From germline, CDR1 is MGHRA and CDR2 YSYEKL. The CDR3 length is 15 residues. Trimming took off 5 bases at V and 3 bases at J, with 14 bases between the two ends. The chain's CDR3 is CASSSAGAPNQPQHF. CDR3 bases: TGCGCCAGCAGCTCCGCAGGGGCCCCCAATCAGCCCCAGCATTTT.

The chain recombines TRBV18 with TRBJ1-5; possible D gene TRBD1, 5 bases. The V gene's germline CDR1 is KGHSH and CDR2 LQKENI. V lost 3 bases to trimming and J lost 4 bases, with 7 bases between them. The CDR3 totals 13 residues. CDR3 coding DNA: TGTGCCAGCTCACCTAAGGGGAATCAGCCCCAGCATTTT. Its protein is CASSPKGNQPQHF.

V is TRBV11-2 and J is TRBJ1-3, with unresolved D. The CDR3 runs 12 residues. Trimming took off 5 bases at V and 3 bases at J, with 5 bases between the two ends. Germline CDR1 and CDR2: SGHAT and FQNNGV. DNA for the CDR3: TGTGCCAGCAGCCGGGTTGGAAACACCATATATTTT. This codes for CASSRVGNTIYF.

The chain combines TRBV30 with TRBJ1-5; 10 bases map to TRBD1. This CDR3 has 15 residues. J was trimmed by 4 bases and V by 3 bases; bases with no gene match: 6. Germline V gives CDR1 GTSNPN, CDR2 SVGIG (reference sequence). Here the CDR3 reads CAWRRQGAPNQPQHF. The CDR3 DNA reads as TGTGCCTGGAGGAGACAGGGGGCACCAAATCAGCCCCAGCATTTT.

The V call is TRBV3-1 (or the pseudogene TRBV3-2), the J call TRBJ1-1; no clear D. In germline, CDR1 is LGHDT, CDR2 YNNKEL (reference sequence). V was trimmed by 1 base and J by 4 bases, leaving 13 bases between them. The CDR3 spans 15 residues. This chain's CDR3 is CASSQVTGGTTEAFF. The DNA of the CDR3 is TGTGCCAGCAGCCAAGTTACCGGAGGAACCACTGAAGCTTTCTTT.

The CDR3 DNA sequence: TGTGCCAGCAGTTCAGGGCTCGTCACAGATACGCAGTATTTT. It yields the protein CASSSGLVTDTQYF. V is TRBV27 and J is TRBJ2-3, with D tentatively TRBD1 (5 bases). The ends were cut back, 4 bases at V and 2 bases at J, with 10 bases in the middle. Germline V gene lookup returns CDR1 MNHEY and CDR2 SMNVEV (reference sequence). The CDR3 totals 14 residues.

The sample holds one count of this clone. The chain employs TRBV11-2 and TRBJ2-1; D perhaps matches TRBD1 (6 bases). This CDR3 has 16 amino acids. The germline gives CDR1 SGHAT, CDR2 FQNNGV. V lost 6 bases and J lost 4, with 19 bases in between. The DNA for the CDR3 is TGTGCCAGCAGACCCATTTCCCAGGGGTGGTACAATGAGCAGTTCTTC. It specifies CASRPISQGWYNEQFF.

CDR3 nucleotides: TGTGCCAGCAGCTTGGTGCATCAGGGGTATGTCTATGGCTACACCTTC. It codes for CASSLVHQGYVYGYTF. The rearrangement links TRBV5-5 to TRBJ1-2; a weak D match, TRBD1 (6 bases). The CDR3 runs 16 residues. CDR1 is SGHKS and CDR2 is YYEKEE in the germline V gene (reference sequence). The V gene lost 0 bases and the J gene lost 4 bases, with 16 bases spanning the gap. The whole variable domain, filled in from reference TRBV5-5 and TRBJ1-2, reads DAGVTQSPTHLIKTRGQQVTLRCSPISGHKSVSWYQQVLGQGPQFIFQYYEKEERGRGNFPDRFSARQFPNYSSELNVNALLLGDSALYLCASSLVHQGYVYGYTFGSGTRLTVV.

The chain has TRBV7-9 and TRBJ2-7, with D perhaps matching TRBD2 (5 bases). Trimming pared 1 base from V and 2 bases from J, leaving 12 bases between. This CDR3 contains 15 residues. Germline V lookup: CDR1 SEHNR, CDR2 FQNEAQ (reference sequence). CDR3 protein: CASSLGAPGTYEQYF. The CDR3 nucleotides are TGTGCCAGCAGCTTAGGCGCCCCGGGGACCTACGAGCAGTACTTC.

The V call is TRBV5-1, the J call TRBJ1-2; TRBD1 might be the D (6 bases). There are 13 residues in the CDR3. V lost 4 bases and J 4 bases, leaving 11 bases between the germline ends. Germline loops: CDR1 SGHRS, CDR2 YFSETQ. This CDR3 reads CASSMDSSYGYTF. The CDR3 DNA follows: TGCGCCAGCAGCATGGACAGTTCCTATGGCTACACCTTC.

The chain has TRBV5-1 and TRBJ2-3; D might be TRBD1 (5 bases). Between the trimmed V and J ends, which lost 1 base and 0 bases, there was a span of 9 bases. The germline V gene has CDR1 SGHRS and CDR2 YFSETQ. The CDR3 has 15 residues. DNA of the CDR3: TGCGCCAGCAGCTTGTCCAGGGTTAGCACAGATACGCAGTATTTT. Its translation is CASSLSRVSTDTQYF.

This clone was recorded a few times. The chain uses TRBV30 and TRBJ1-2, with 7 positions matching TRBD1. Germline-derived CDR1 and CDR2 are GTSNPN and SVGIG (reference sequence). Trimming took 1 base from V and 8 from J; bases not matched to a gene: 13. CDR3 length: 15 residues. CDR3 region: CAWSADHRGVRGYTF. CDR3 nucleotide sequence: TGTGCCTGGAGTGCAGACCACAGGGGCGTGAGGGGCTACACCTTC.

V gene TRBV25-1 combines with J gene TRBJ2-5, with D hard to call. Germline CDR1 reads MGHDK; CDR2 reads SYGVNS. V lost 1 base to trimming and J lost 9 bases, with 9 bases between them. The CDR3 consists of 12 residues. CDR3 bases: TGTGCCAGCAGTGAATCCTCGGCGGCCCAGTACTTC. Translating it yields CASSESSAAQYF.

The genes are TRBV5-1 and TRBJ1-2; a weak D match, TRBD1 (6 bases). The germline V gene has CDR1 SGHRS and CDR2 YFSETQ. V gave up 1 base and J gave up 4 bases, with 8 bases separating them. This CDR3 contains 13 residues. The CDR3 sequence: CASSLRRGYGYTF. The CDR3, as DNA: TGCGCCAGCAGCTTGCGCAGGGGCTATGGCTACACCTTC.

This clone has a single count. The DNA of the CDR3 is TGTGCCAGCAGTGAGAGGACTAGCGGGGCATCCGAGCAGTACTTC. Translation gives CASSERTSGASEQYF. The J gene is TRBJ2-7, the V gene TRBV2; TRBD2 matches 12 bases. Looked up from germline, CDR1 is SNHLY and CDR2 is FYNNEI. This CDR3 is built from 15 residues. J lost 6 bases, V lost 3 bases, and 6 bases had no gene match.

This CDR3 reads CASSLDSAATGGGYTF. The DNA for the CDR3 is TGTGCCAGCAGCTTAGACTCTGCGGCGACAGGGGGAGGCTACACCTTC. The chain couples TRBV7-2 to TRBJ1-2; 9 bases match TRBD1. The CDR3 sequence is 16 residues long. CDR1 is SGHTA, CDR2 FQGNSA, per germline. Losses at the gene ends were 1 base for V and 8 bases for J; bases not matched to a gene: 11.

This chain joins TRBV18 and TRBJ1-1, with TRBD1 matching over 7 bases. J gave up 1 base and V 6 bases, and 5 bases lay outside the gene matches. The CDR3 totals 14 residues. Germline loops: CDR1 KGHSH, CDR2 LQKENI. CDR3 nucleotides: TGTGCCAGCTCGTCCGGGACAGCGAACACTGAAGCTTTCTTT. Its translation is CASSSGTANTEAFF.

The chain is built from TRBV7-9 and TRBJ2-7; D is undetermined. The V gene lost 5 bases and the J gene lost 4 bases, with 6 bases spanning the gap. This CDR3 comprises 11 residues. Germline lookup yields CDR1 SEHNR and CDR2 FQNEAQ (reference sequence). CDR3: CASSPGYEQYF. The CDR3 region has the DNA TGTGCCAGCAGCCCCGGGTACGAGCAGTACTTC.

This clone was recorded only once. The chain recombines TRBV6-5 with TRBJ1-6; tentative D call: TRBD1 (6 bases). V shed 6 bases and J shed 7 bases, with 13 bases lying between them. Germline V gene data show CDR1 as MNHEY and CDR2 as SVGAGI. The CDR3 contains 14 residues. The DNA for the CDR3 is TGTGCCAGCAGAAGACAGGCCCTAAATTCACCCCTCCACTTT. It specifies CASRRQALNSPLHF.

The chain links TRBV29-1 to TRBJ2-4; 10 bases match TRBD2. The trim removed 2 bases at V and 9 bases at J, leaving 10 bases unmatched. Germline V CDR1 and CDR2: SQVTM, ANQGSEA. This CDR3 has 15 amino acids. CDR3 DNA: TGCAGCGTTGAAAGAGCGGGGGGGAACCATGGCATTCAGTACTTC. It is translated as CSVERAGGNHGIQYF. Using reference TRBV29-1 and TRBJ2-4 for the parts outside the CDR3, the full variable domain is SAVISQKPSRDICQRGTSLTIQCQVDSQVTMMFWYRQQPGQSLTLIATANQGSEATYESGFVIDKFPISRPNLTFSTLTVSNMSPEDSSIYLCSVERAGGNHGIQYFGAGTRLSVL.

For the CDR3, the DNA is TGCGCCAGCAGCTCCGGCGCAGGAGAAAAACTGTTTTTT. Residues: CASSSGAGEKLFF. This rearrangement joins TRBV5-1 to TRBJ1-4, with unresolved D. V dropped 3 bases and J dropped 8 bases, with 11 bases sitting between them. Germline V CDR1 and CDR2: SGHRS, YFSETQ. The CDR3 runs 13 residues.